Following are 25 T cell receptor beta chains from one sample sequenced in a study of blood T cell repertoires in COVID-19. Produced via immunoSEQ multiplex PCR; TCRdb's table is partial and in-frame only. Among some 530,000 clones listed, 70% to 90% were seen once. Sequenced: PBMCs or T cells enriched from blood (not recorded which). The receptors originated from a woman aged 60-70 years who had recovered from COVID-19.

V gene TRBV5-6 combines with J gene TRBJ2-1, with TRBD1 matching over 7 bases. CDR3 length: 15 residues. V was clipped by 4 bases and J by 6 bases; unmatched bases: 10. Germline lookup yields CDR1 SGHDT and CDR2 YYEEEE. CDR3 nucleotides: TGTGCCAGCAGCCGTGACAGGGACGGGTCCAATGAGCAGTTCTTC. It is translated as CASSRDRDGSNEQFF.

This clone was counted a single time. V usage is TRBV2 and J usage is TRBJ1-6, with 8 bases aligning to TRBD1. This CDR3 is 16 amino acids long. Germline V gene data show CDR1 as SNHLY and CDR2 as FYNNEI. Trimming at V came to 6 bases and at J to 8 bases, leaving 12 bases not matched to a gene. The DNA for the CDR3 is TGTGCCAGCAGCCAGGGGGCAGGGCAACTCTATTCACCCCTCCACTTT. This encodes CASSQGAGQLYSPLHF.

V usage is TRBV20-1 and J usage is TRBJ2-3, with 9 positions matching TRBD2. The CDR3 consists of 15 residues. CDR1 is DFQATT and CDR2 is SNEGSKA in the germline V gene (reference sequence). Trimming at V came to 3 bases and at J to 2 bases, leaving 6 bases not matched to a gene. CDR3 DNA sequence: TGCAGTGCTAGTGCTAGCGGGGCTTTCACAGATACGCAGTATTTT. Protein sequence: CSASASGAFTDTQYF.

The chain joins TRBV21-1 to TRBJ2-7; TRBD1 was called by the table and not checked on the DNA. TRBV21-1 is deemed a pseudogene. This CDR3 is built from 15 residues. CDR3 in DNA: TGTGCCAGCAGCAACCCGGACAGGGGTTCGGGCGAGCAGTACGTC. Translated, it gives CASSNPDRGSGEQYV.

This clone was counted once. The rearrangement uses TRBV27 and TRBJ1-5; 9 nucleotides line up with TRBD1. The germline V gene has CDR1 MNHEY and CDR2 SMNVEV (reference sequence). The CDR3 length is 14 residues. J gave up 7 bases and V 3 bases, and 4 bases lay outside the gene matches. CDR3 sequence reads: CASSFGTGMQPQHF. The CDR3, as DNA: TGTGCCAGCAGTTTTGGGACAGGGATGCAGCCCCAGCATTTT.

This chain's CDR3 is CASSTPGTGGYEQYF. The DNA for the CDR3 is TGTGCCAGCAGTACCCCCGGGACAGGGGGCTACGAGCAGTACTTC. The gene calls are TRBV6-5 and TRBJ2-7; 11 bases map to TRBD1. V lost 5 bases, J lost 3 bases, and 6 bases stayed unmatched. The germline V gene has CDR1 MNHEY and CDR2 SVGAGI. The CDR3 is 15 residues long.

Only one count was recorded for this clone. CDR3 sequence (DNA): TGTGCCAGTAGTAGCCGCCGAGAGATTTATAATTCACCCCTCCACTTT. Its protein product is CASSSRREIYNSPLHF. The V call is TRBV19, the J call TRBJ1-6; D uncertain. Germline values: CDR1 LNHDA, CDR2 SQIVND (reference sequence). The CDR3 covers 16 residues. Trimming took 4 bases from V and 4 from J, leaving 14 bases between them.

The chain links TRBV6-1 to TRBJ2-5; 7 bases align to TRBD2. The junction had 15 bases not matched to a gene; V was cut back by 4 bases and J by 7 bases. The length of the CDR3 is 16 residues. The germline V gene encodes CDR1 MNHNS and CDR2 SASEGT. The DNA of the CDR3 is TGTGCCAGCAGTGGGGACTATCGGGGAAATTTCGGGACCCAGTACTTC. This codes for CASSGDYRGNFGTQYF.

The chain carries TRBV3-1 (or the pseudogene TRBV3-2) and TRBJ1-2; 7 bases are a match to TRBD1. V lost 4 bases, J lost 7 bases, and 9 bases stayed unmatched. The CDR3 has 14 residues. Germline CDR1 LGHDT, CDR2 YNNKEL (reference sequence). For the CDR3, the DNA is TGTGCCAGCAGCCCACAGGGGAGCCCGGGTGGCTACACCTTC. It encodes CASSPQGSPGGYTF.

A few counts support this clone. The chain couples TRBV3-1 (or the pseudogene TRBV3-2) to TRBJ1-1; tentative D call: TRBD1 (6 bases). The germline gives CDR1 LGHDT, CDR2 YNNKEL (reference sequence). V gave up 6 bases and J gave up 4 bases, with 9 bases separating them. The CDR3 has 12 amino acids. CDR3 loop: CASSSRGTEAFF. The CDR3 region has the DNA TGTGCCAGCAGTTCCAGGGGCACTGAAGCTTTCTTT.

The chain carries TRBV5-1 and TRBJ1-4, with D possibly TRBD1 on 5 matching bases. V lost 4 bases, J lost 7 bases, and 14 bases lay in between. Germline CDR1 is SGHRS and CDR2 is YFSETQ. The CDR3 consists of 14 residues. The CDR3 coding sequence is TGCGCCAGCAGCGAGCAGGGTGTGGGTGAAAAACTGTTTTTT. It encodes CASSEQGVGEKLFF.

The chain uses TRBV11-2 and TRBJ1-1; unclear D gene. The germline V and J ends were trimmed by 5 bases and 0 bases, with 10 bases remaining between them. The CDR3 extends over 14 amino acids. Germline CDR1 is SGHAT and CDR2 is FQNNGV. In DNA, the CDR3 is TGTGCCAGCAGCCCAGATCTCTTGAACACTGAAGCTTTCTTT. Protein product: CASSPDLLNTEAFF.

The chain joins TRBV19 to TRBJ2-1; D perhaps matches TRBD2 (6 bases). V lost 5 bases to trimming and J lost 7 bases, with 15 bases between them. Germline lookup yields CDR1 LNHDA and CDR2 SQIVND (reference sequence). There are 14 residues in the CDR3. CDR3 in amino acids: CASSLEGLLNEQFF. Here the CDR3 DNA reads TGTGCCAGTAGTTTGGAGGGTCTTTTGAATGAGCAGTTCTTC.

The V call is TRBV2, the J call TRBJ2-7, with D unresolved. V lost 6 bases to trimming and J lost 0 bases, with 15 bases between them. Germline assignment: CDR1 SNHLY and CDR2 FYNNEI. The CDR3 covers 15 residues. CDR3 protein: CASSPQAPSSYEQYV. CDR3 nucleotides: TGTGCCAGCAGCCCTCAGGCCCCCAGCTCCTACGAGCAGTACGTC.

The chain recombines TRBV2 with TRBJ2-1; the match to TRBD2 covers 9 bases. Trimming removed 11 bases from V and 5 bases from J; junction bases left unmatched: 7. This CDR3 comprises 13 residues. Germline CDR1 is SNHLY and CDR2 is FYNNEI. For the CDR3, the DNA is TGTGCCGGACAGCGGGGGGCGGACAATGAGCAGTTCTTC. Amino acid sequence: CAGQRGADNEQFF.

The CDR3 loop reads CASSLGGQPSTDTQYF. CDR3 nucleotide sequence: TGCGCCAGCAGCTTGGGGGGACAGCCTAGCACAGATACGCAGTATTTT. The chain couples TRBV5-1 to TRBJ2-3; 7 bases agree with TRBD1. Per the germline V gene, CDR1 is SGHRS and CDR2 is YFSETQ. The CDR3 has 16 amino acids. V lost 0 bases to trimming and J lost 0 bases; unmatched junction nucleotides: 4.

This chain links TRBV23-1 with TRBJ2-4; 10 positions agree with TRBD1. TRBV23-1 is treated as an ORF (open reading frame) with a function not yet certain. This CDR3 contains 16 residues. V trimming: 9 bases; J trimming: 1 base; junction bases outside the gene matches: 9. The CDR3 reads CARLEEDRGAKNIQYF. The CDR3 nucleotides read TGCGCCAGACTTGAGGAGGACAGGGGGGCCAAAAACATTCAGTACTTC.

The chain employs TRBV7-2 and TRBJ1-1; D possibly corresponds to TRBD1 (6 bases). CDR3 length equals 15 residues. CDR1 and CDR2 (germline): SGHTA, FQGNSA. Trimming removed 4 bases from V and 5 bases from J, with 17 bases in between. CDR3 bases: TGTGCCAGCAGCTCCCTCTGGACAGTGAGGACTGAAGCTTTCTTT. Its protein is CASSSLWTVRTEAFF.

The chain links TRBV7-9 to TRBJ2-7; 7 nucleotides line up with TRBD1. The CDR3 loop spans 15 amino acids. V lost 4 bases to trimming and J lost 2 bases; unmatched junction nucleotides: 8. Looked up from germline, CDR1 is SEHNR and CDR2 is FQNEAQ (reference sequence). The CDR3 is CASSWIQGTPYEQYF. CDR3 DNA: TGTGCCAGCAGCTGGATACAGGGGACCCCCTACGAGCAGTACTTC.

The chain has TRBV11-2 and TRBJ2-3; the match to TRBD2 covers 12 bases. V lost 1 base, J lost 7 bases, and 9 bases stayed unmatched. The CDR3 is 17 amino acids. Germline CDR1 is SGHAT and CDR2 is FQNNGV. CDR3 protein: CASSLVLTSGGLNTQYF. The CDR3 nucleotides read TGTGCCAGCAGCTTAGTCCTGACTAGCGGGGGACTAAATACGCAGTATTTT.

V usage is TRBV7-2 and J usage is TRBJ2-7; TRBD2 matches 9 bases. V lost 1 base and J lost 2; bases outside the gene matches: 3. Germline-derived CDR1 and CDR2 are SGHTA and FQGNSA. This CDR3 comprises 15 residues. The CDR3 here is CASSLVLAGAYEQYV. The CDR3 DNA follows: TGTGCCAGCAGCTTAGTTTTAGCGGGGGCCTACGAGCAGTACGTC.

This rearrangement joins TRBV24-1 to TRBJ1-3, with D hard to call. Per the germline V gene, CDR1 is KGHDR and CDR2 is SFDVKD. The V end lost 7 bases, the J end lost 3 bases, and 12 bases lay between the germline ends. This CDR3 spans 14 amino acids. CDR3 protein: CATSRGDGGNTIYF. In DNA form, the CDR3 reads TGTGCCACCAGCCGGGGTGACGGTGGAAACACCATATATTTT.

The CDR3: CASSSTEGAFF. CDR3 bases: TGTGCCAGTAGTTCAACAGAAGGAGCTTTCTTT. The genes are TRBV19 and TRBJ1-1; D unclear. Trimming took off 5 bases at V and 10 bases at J, with 11 bases between the two ends. The CDR3 totals 11 residues. The germline gives CDR1 LNHDA, CDR2 SQIVND (reference sequence).

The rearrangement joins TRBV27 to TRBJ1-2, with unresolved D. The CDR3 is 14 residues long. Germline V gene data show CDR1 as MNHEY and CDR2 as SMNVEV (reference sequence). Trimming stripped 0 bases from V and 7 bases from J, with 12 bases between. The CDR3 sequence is CASSLSLRVGGYTF. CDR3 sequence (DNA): TGTGCCAGCAGTTTATCGTTGCGGGTTGGTGGCTACACCTTC.

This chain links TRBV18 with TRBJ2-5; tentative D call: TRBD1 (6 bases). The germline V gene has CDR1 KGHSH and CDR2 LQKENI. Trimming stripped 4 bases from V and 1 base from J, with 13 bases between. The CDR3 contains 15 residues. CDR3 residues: CASSRQGTLQETQYF. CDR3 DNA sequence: TGTGCCAGCTCACGTCAGGGGACCCTCCAAGAGACCCAGTACTTC.